This T cell receptor beta chain was sequenced for a study of T cell responses to AZD1222 COVID-19 vaccine. Regarding the study as a whole: CD4 TCRs linked to vaccination spanned spike, dominating at 160-218 and 743-854. Spike-specific TCR breadth and depth went up after people got two AZD1222 doses.

The germline V gene encodes CDR1 SGHTS and CDR2 YDEGEE. With 4 bases clipped from V and 5 bases from J, the junction kept 10 bases outside the gene matches. This CDR3 has 15 residues. As concerns this clone: No antigen is known for it.

Profiling relied on immunoSEQ multiplex PCR, and the TCRdb table lists in-frame clones only, not all of them. The sample has 90,000 to 120,000 clones; 70% to 90% are singletons. The source material was peripheral blood, sampled 28 days after the second AZD1222 dose. This TCR was sampled from an adult who received the AZD1222 COVID-19 vaccine. This chain links TRBV5-8 with TRBJ2-5; TRBD2 agrees at 8 bases. The CDR3 sequence is CASSRIVAGWETQYF. CDR3 DNA sequence: TGTGCCAGCAGCCGGATCGTAGCGGGGTGGGAGACCCAGTACTTC.